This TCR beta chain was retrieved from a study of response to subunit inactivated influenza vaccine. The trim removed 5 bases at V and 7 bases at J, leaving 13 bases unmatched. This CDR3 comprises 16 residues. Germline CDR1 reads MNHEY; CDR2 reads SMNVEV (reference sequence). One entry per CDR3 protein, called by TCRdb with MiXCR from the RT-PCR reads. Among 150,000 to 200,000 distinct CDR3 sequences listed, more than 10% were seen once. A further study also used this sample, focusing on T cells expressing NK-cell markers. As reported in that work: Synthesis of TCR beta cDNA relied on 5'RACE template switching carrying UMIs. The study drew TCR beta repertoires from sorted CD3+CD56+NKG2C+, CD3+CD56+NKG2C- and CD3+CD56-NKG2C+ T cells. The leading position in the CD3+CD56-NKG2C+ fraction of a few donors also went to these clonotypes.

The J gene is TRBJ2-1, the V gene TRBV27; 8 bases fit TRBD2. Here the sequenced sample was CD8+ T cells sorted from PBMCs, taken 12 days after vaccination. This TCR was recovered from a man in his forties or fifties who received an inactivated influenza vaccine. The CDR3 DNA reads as TGTGCCAGCAGTAAGATCGGGAGGGCCTTAGGGAATGAGCAGTTCTTC. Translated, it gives CASSKIGRALGNEQFF.